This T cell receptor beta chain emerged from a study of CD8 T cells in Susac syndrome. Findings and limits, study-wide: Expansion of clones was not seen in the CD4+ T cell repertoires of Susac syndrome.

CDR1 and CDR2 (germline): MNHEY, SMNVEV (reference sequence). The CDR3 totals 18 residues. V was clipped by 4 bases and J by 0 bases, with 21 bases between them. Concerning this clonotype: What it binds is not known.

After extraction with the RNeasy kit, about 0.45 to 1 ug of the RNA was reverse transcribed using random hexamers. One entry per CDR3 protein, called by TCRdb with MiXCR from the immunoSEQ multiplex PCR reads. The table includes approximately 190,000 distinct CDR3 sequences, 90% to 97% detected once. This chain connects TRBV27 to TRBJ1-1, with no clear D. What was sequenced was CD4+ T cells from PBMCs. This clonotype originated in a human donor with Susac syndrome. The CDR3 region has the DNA TGTGCCAGCAGTTCGCCACTGTCGAAAGGTCGTATGAACACTGAAGCTTTCTTT. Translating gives CASSSPLSKGRMNTEAFF.